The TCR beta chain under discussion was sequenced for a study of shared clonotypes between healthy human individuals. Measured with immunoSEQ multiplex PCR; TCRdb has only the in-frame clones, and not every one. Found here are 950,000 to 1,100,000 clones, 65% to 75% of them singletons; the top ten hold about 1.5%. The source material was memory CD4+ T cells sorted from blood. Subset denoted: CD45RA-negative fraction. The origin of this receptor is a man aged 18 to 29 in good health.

The CDR3 here is CASSQDRPGSQYF. The CDR3 DNA sequence: TGTGCCAGCAGCCAAGATAGGCCGGGATCGCAGTACTTC. This chain links TRBV14 with TRBJ2-4; D may be TRBD2 (5 bases). Germline CDR1 SGHDN, CDR2 FVKESK. This CDR3 has 13 amino acids. V was shortened by 0 bases and J by 13 bases, with 13 bases between the two germline ends.